This T cell receptor beta chain was identified during a study of neurological immune-mediated disorders. This clonotype showed up many times. Each CDR3 protein is one row after TCRdb ran MiXCR on the 5' RACE reads. This table has 15,000 or so distinct CDR3 sequences, roughly 15% appearing once. What was sequenced was PBMCs. The origin of this receptor is a man aged 55-75 years with HTLV-1-associated myelopathy (HAM/TSP).

The DNA of the CDR3 is TGTGCCAGCAGGTACCTTAATCAGCCCCAGCATTTT. The encoded protein is CASRYLNQPQHF. The chain recombines TRBV6-2 or TRBV6-3 with TRBJ1-5; the D is unclear. The CDR3 is 12 amino acids. Germline V gene data show CDR1 as MNHEY and CDR2 as SVGEGT. With 6 bases removed from V and 4 bases from J, the gap between germline ends came to 7 bases.